Given below is one TCR beta chain in context. The CDR3 has 12 residues. The V end lost 2 bases, the J end lost 6 bases, and 6 bases lay between the germline ends. Germline CDR1 and CDR2: SGDLS and YYNGEE. The entry originates in a study of T cell responses to AZD1222 COVID-19 vaccine. This table comes from immunoSEQ multiplex PCR, and its TCRdb copy is limited to in-frame clones, with some not included. The table shows some 130,000 clones, with around 92% occurring only once. The V call is TRBV9, the J call TRBJ2-1; D remains ambiguous. This receptor was obtained from an adult who received the AZD1222 COVID-19 vaccine. The sample was peripheral blood, taken 28 days after the second AZD1222 dose. The CDR3 coding sequence is TGTGCCAGCAGCGTTAGGGCCAATGAGCAGTTCTTC. It is translated as CASSVRANEQFF.